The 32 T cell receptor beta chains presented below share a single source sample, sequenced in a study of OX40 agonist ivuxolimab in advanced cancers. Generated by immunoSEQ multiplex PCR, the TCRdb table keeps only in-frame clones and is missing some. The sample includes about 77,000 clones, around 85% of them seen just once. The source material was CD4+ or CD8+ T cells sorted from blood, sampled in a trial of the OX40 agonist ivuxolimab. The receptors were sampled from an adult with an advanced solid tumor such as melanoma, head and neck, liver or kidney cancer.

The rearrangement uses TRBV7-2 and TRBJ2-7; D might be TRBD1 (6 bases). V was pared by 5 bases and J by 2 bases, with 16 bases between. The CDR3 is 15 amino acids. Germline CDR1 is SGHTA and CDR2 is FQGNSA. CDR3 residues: CASSPVGTPTYEQYF. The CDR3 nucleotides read TGTGCCAGCAGCCCGGTCGGGACACCTACCTACGAGCAGTACTTC.

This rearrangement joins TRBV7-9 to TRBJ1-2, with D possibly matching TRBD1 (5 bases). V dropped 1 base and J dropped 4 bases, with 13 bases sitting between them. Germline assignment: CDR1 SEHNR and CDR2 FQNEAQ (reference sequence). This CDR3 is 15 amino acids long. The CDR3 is CASSLGGSAVYGYTF. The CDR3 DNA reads TGTGCCAGCAGCTTAGGGGGGAGCGCAGTCTATGGCTACACCTTC.

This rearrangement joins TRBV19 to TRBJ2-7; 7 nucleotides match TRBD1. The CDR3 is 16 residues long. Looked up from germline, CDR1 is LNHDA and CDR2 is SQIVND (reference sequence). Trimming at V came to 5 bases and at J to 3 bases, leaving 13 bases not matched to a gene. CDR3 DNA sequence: TGTGCCAGTAGTTCGACCTCCGGGACAGCGATCTACGAGCAGTACTTC. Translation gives CASSSTSGTAIYEQYF.

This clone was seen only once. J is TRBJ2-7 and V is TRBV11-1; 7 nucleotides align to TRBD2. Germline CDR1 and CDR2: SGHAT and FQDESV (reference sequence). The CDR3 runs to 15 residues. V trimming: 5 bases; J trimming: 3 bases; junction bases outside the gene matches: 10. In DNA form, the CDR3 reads TGTGCCAGCAGCCCGCCTATAGCGGGCCGCTACGAGCAGTACTTC. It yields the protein CASSPPIAGRYEQYF.

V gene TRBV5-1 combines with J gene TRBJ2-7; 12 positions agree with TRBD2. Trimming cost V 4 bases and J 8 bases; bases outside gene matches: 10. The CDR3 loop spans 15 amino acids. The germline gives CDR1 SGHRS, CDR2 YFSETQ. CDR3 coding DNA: TGCGCCAGCAGCCAAACTAGCGGGAGGTCTACGCAGCAGTACTTC. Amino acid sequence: CASSQTSGRSTQQYF. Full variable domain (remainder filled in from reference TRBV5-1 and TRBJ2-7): KAGVTQTPRYLIKTRGQQVTLSCSPISGHRSVSWYQQTPGQGLQFLFEYFSETQRNKGNFPGRFSGRQFSNSRSEMNVSTLELGDSALYLCASSQTSGRSTQQYFGPGTRLTVT.

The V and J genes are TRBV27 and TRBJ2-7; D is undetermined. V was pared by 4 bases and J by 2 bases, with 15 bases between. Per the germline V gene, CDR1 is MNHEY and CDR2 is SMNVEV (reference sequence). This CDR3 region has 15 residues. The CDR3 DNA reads TGTGCCAGCAGTTGGCCTGGACCTATGGCCTACGAGCAGTACTTC. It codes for CASSWPGPMAYEQYF.

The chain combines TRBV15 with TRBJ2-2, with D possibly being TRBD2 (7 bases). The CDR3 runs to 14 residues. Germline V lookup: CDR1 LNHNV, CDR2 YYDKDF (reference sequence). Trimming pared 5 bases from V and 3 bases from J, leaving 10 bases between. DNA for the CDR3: TGTGCCACCAGCGGAGGGGGGGACACCGGGGAGCTGTTTTTT. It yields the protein CATSGGGDTGELFF. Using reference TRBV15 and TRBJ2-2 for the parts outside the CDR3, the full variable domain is DAMVIQNPRYQVTQFGKPVTLSCSQTLNHNVMYWYQQKSSQAPKLLFHYYDKDFNNEADTPDNFQSRRPNTSFCFLDIRSPGLGDTAMYLCATSGGGDTGELFFGEGSRLTVL.

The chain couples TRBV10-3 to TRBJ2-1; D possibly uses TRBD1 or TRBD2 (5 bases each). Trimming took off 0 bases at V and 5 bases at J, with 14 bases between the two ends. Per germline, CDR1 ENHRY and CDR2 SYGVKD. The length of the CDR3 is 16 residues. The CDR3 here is CAISESQGLGDNEQFF. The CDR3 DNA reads TGTGCCATCAGTGAGTCGCAAGGGTTGGGGGACAATGAGCAGTTCTTC.

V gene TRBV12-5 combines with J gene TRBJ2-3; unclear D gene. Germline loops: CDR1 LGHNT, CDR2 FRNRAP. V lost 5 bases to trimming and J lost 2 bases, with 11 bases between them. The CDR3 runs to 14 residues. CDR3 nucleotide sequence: TGTGCTAGTGGTCCCCCCGGACCCACAGATACGCAGTATTTT. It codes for CASGPPGPTDTQYF. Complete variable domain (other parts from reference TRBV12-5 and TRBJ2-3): DARVTQTPRHKVTEMGQEVTMRCQPILGHNTVFWYRQTMMQGLELLAYFRNRAPLDDSGMPKDRFSAEMPDATLATLKIQPSEPRDSAVYFCASGPPGPTDTQYFGPGTRLTVL.

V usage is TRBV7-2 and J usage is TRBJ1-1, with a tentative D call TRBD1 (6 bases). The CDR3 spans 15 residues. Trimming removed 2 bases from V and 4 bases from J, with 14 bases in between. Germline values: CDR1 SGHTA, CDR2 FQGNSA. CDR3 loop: CASSLLAGALTEAFF. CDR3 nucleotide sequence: TGTGCCAGCAGCTTACTGGCGGGGGCACTCACTGAAGCTTTCTTT.

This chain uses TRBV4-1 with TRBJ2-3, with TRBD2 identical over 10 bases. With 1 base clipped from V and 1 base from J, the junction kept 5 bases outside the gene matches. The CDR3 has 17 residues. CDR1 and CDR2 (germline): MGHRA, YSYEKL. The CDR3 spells CASSQGLAGPGTDTQYF. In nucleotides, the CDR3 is TGCGCCAGCAGCCAAGGACTAGCGGGCCCAGGCACAGATACGCAGTATTTT.

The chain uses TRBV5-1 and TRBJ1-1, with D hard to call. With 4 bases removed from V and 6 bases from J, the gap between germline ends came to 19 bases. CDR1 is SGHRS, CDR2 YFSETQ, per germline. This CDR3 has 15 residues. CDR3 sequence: CASSLTLKNSPEAFF. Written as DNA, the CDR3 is TGCGCCAGCAGCCTCACCCTTAAGAATTCTCCTGAAGCTTTCTTT.

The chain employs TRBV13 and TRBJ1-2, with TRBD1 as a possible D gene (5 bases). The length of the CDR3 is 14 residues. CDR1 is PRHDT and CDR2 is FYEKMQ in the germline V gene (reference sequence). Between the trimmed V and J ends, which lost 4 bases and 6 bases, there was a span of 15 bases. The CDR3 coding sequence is TGTGCCAGCAGCTCCCCCGGGGGACTGGATGGCTACACCTTC. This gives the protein CASSSPGGLDGYTF. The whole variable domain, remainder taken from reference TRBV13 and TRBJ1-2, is AAGVIQSPRHLIKEKRETATLKCYPIPRHDTVYWYQQGPGQDPQFLISFYEKMQSDKGSIPDRFSAQQFSDYHSELNMSSLELGDSALYFCASSSPGGLDGYTFGSGTRLTVV.

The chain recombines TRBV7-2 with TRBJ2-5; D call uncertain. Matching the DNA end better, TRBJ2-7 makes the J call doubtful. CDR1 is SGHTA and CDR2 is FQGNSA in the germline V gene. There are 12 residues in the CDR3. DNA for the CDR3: TGTGCCAGCAGCCTGGGGTTCTACGAGCAGTACTTC. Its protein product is CASSLGFYEQYF.

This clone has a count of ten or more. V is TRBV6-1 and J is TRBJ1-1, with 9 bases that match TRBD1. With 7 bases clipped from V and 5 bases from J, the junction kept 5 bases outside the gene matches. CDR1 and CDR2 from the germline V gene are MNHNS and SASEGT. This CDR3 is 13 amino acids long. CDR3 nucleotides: TGTGCCAGCACGTTGACAGGGGGGACTGAAGCTTTCTTT. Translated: CASTLTGGTEAFF.

In DNA form, the CDR3 reads TGTGCCAGCAGCTTAGCGGACAGGGCGGCCCAGTACTTC. It translates to CASSLADRAAQYF. The rearrangement links TRBV7-2 to TRBJ2-5; 8 nucleotides line up with TRBD1. Trimming at V came to 0 bases and at J to 9 bases, leaving 3 bases not matched to a gene. The CDR3 sequence is 13 residues long. CDR1 SGHTA and CDR2 FQGNSA come from the germline V gene.

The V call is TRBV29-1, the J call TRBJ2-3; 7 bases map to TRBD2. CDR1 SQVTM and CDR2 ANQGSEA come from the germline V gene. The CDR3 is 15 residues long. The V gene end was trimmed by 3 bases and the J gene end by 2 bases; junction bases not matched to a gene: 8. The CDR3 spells CSVDSGRENTDTQYF. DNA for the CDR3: TGCAGCGTTGATTCGGGGCGGGAGAACACAGATACGCAGTATTTT.

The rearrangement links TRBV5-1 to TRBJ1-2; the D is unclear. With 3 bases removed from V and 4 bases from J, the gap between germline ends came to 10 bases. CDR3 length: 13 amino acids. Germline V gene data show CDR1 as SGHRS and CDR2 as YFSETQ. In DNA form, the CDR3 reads TGCGCCAGCAGCTCTTCCGGTAGCTATGGCTACACCTTC. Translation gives CASSSSGSYGYTF.

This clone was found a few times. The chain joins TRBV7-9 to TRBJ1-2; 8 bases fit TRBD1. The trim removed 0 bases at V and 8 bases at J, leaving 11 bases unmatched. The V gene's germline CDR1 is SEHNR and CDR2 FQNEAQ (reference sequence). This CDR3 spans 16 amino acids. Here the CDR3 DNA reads TGTGCCAGCAGCTTAGCGCTTTTCCAGGGGGCCGGGGGCTACACCTTC. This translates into CASSLALFQGAGGYTF. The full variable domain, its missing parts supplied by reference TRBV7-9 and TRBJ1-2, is DTGVSQNPRHKITKRGQNVTFRCDPISEHNRLYWYRQTLGQGPEFLTYFQNEAQLEKSRLLSDRFSAERPKGSFSTLEIQRTEQGDSAMYLCASSLALFQGAGGYTFGSGTRLTVV.

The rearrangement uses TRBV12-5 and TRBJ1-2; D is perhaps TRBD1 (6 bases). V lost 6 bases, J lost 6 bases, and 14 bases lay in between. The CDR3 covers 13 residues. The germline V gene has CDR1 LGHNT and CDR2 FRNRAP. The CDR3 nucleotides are TGTGCTAGTGGGGCACAGGGTAGGGATGGCTACACCTTC. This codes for CASGAQGRDGYTF.

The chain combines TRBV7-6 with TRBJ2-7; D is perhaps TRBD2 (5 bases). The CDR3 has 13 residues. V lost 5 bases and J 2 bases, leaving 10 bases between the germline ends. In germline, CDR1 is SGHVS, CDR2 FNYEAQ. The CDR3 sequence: CASSQGLPYEQYF. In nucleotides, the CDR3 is TGTGCCAGCAGCCAAGGACTGCCCTACGAGCAGTACTTC.

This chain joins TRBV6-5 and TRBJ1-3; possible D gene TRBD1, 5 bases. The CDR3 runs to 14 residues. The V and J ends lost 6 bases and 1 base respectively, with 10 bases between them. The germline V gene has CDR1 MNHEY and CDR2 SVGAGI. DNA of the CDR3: TGTGCCAGCAGGCTCGACAGTTCTGGAAACACCATATATTTT. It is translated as CASRLDSSGNTIYF.

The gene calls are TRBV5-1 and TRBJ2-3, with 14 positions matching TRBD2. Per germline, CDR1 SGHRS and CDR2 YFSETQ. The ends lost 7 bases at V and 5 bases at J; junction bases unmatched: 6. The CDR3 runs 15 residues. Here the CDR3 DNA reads TGCGCCAGCGGAACCGGGACTAGCGGGGGAGATACGCAGTATTTT. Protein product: CASGTGTSGGDTQYF.

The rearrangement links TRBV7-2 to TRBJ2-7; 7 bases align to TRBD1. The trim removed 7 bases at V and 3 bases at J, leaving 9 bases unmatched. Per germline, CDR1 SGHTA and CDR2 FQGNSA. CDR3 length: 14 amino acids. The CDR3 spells CASTVDRIYYEQYF. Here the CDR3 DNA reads TGTGCCAGCACCGTGGACAGGATTTACTACGAGCAGTACTTC.

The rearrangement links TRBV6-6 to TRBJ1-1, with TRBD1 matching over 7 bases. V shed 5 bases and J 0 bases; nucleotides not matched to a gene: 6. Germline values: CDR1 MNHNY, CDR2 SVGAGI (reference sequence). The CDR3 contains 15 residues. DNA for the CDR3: TGTGCCAGCAGTCTAAACCAGGGGGTGAACACTGAAGCTTTCTTT. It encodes CASSLNQGVNTEAFF.

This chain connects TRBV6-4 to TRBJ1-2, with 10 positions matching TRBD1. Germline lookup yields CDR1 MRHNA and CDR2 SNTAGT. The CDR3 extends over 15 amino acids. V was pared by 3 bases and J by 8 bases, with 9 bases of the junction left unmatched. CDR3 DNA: TGTGCCAGCAGTGAAGGCCCCGACAGGGGGCAAGGCTACACCTTC. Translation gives CASSEGPDRGQGYTF.

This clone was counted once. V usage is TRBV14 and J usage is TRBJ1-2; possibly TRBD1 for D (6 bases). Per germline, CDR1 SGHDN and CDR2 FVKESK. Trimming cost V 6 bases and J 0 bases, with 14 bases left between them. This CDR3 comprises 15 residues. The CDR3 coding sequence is TGTGCCAGCAGGGCGAGCAGGGGTTCTAACTATGGCTACACCTTC. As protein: CASRASRGSNYGYTF.

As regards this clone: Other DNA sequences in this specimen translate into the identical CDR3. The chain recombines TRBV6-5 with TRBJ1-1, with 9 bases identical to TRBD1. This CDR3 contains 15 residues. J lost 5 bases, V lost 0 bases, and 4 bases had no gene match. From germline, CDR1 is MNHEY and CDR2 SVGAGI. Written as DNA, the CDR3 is TGTGCCAGCAGTTACTCGCGGACAGGGGATACTGAAGCTTTCTTT. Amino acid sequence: CASSYSRTGDTEAFF.

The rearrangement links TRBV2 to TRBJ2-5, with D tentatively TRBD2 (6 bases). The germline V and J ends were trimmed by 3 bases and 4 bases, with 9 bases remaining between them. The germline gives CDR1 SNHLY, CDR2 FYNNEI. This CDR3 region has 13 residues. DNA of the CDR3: TGTGCCAGCAGTGATGTTAGCGGAGAGACCCAGTACTTC. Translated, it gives CASSDVSGETQYF.

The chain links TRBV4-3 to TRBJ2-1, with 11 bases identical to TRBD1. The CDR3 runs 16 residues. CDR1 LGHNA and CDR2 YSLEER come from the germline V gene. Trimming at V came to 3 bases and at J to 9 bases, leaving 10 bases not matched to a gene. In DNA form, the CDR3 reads TGCGCCAGCAGCCAGCGACCGGGACAGGGGGTCGGTGAGCAGTTCTTC. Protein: CASSQRPGQGVGEQFF.

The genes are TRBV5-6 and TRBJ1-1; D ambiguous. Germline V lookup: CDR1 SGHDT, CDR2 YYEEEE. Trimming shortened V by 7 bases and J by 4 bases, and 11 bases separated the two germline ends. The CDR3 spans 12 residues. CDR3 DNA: TGTGCCAGCGGCAGAGTTGGCACTGAAGCTTTCTTT. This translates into CASGRVGTEAFF.

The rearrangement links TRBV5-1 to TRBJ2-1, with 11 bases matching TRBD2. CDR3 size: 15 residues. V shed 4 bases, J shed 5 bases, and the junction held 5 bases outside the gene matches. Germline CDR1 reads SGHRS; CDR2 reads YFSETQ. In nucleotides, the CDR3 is TGCGCCAGCAGCCACGGGACTAGCGGAAACAATGAGCAGTTCTTC. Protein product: CASSHGTSGNNEQFF.